These 23 T cell receptor beta chains were all obtained from the same sample, sequenced in a study of monozygotic twins with inflammatory bowel disease. TCRdb re-called the 5' RACE reads and gives one entry per CDR3 protein, without DNA. The clone table shows approximately 380,000 distinct CDR3 sequences, with the ten largest holding 2% to 3%. Sequencing was performed on blood. The source is a human donor with ulcerative colitis or Crohn's disease, or a healthy co-twin of an affected twin (not recorded which).

The chain has TRBV6-2 or TRBV6-3 and TRBJ2-5; TCRdb's D call of TRBD1 is untestable without DNA. Germline V CDR1 and CDR2: MNHEY, SVGEGT. This CDR3 is built from 14 residues. CDR3 protein: CASSYGGREETQYF.

V and J are TRBV21-1 and TRBJ2-7; TCRdb indicates TRBD1, and absent DNA this call remains unverified. TRBV21-1 is labeled a pseudogene. The CDR3 is made up of 16 amino acids. The CDR3 here is CASSKTLTGSSYEQYF.

J is TRBJ1-1 and V is TRBV14; the TCRdb call, TRBD1, lacks DNA for checking. This CDR3 is 14 amino acids long. Germline V gene data show CDR1 as SGHDN and CDR2 as FVKESK. This chain's CDR3 is CASSNGQVNTEAFF.

The chain uses TRBV20-1 and TRBJ2-5. Germline CDR1 is DFQATT and CDR2 is SNEGSKA (reference sequence). The CDR3 is 13 residues long. CDR3 region: CSAREGNQETQYF.

The chain combines TRBV4-3 with TRBJ1-6; TCRdb indicates TRBD1, and absent DNA this call remains unverified. Germline V gene sequence: CDR1 LGHNA, CDR2 YSLEER. This CDR3 contains 13 residues. The CDR3 here is CASSQQGVSPLHF.

The V and J genes are TRBV7-6 and TRBJ2-1; TCRdb picks TRBD2, but there is no DNA to check that call. Germline-derived CDR1 and CDR2 are SGHVS and FNYEAQ. The CDR3 runs 13 residues. This chain's CDR3 is CASSLKTSNEQFF.

This sequence joins TRBV5-6 and TRBJ1-4; TCRdb gives TRBD1 as the D gene, but with no DNA this cannot be confirmed. This CDR3 spans 15 amino acids. Germline V gives CDR1 SGHDT, CDR2 YYEEEE. The CDR3: CASSIMGRTGEKLFF. Full variable domain (remainder filled in from reference TRBV5-6 and TRBJ1-4): DAGVTQSPTHLIKTRGQQVTLRCSPKSGHDTVSWYQQALGQGPQFIFQYYEEEERQRGNFPDRFSGHQFPNYSSELNVNALLLGDSALYLCASSIMGRTGEKLFFGSGTQLSVL.

The chain is built from TRBV18 and TRBJ1-2. Germline-derived CDR1 and CDR2 are KGHSH and LQKENI. This CDR3 region has 14 residues. The CDR3 protein is CASSPQSGRDGYTF.

This rearrangement joins TRBV11-3 to TRBJ2-7. This CDR3 is built from 14 residues. CDR1 is SGHNT, CDR2 YENEEA, per germline. The CDR3: CASSLDAGTYEQYF.

This sequence joins TRBV19 and TRBJ2-2; the TRBD2 assignment by TCRdb is unverifiable without DNA. Germline assignment: CDR1 LNHDA and CDR2 SQIVND (reference sequence). The CDR3 totals 17 residues. The CDR3 here is CASSIMRLTIHTGELFF.

The V and J genes are TRBV11-1 and TRBJ2-7; there is no DNA to check the TCRdb D call of TRBD2. The germline V gene has CDR1 SGHAT and CDR2 FQDESV (reference sequence). The CDR3 contains 19 residues. The CDR3 protein is CASSSTLSQLAGGSYEQYF. Complete variable domain (other parts from reference TRBV11-1 and TRBJ2-7): EAEVAQSPRYKITEKSQAVAFWCDPISGHATLYWYRQILGQGPELLVQFQDESVVDDSQLPKDRFSAERLKGVDSTLKIQPAELGDSAMYLCASSSTLSQLAGGSYEQYFGPGTRLTVT.

The chain employs TRBV7-2 and TRBJ1-2; the D call of TRBD1 rests on TCRdb alone, since no DNA is present to check it. Germline V gene lookup returns CDR1 SGHTA and CDR2 FQGNSA. The CDR3 is 14 amino acids. The CDR3 loop reads CASSFLSGAEGYTF.

This chain connects TRBV7-2 to TRBJ2-7; TCRdb picks TRBD1, but there is no DNA to check that call. CDR1 is SGHTA, CDR2 FQGNSA, per germline. The CDR3 extends over 16 amino acids. The CDR3 spells CASSAGTGTYTYEQYF.

The chain has TRBV5-1 and TRBJ2-7; absent DNA, TCRdb's TRBD2 call cannot be checked. The CDR3 is 14 residues long. In germline, CDR1 is SGHRS, CDR2 YFSETQ. CDR3 residues: CASSFGTSNYEQYF.

V gene TRBV3-1 combines with J gene TRBJ2-7; TCRdb calls TRBD1, which cannot be checked without DNA. CDR3 length equals 13 residues. From germline, CDR1 is LGHDT and CDR2 YNNKEL (reference sequence). CDR3 protein: CASSQSQGGVQYF.

The chain is built from TRBV4-1 and TRBJ2-3. The CDR3 runs 12 residues. Germline CDR1 is MGHRA and CDR2 is YSYEKL. The CDR3 region is CASSQEADTQYF.

The chain combines TRBV11-2 with TRBJ2-5; TCRdb gives TRBD2 as the D gene, but with no DNA this cannot be confirmed. This CDR3 is built from 19 residues. Germline CDR1 is SGHAT and CDR2 is FQNNGV. The CDR3 loop is CASSLNSAVAGGYQETQYF.

The chain uses TRBV10-3 and TRBJ1-4; as DNA is missing, the TRBD1 call by TCRdb cannot be tested. This CDR3 spans 15 amino acids. CDR1 is ENHRY, CDR2 SYGVKD, per germline. This CDR3 is CAISRETGEREKLFF.

The CDR3 sequence is CASSPIGQGAYEQYF. The chain couples TRBV18 to TRBJ2-7; the TRBD1 assignment by TCRdb is unverifiable without DNA. The CDR3 consists of 15 residues. The V gene's germline CDR1 is KGHSH and CDR2 LQKENI.

The V gene is TRBV20-1, the J gene TRBJ2-5; TCRdb calls TRBD2, which cannot be checked without DNA. The CDR3 extends over 12 amino acids. In germline, CDR1 is DFQATT, CDR2 SNEGSKA (reference sequence). CDR3 sequence: CSATSSWETQYF.

This chain connects TRBV28 to TRBJ2-7; TCRdb lists TRBD2, though no DNA is available to test this call. CDR1 is MDHEN, CDR2 SYDVKM, per germline. The CDR3 spans 17 residues. CDR3 in amino acids: CASSPPLAGGPPYEQYF.

The chain uses TRBV29-1 and TRBJ2-3. Germline V gives CDR1 SQVTM, CDR2 ANQGSEA. The CDR3 is 11 residues long. The CDR3 sequence is CSAVDPDTQYF.

The V gene is TRBV12-3 or TRBV12-4, the J gene TRBJ2-7; TCRdb calls TRBD1, which cannot be checked without DNA. The CDR3 spans 15 residues. The CDR3 loop is CASSPIGVSSYEQYF.